The rows below give T cell receptor beta chains drawn from one sample of a study of shared clonotypes between healthy human individuals. Sequencing was performed with immunoSEQ multiplex PCR; in TCRdb, only in-frame clones are kept and a portion is missing. This sample carries roughly 200,000 clones, about 66% of them seen once, and the ten largest clones take around 9.3%. Sequenced: memory CD4+ T cells sorted from blood. The receptors come from a man aged 30 to 39 in good health. Both conserved end residues are part of each CDR3. D genes are given only for firm matches. Clone size is not always given. Where it is, it says once, few, many or a class for expanded clones.

V	size	J	D	DNA	CDR3
TRBV5-1	.	TRBJ1-4	.	TGCGCCAGCAGCTTGAGTACAGCGAATGAAAAACTGTTTTTT	CASSLSTANEKLFF
TRBV12-5	.	TRBJ2-7	.	TGTGCTAGTGCCCCCGGGGACTCACGCTACGAGCAGTACTTC	CASAPGDSRYEQYF
TRBV6-1	.	TRBJ2-5	TRBD1	TGTGCCAGCAGTAAATCGACAGGGTGGATGGAGACCCAGTACTTC	CASSKSTGWMETQYF
TRBV4-2	few	TRBJ2-3	.	TGTGCCAGCAGCCATACAGGGGAGGGGACAGATACGCAGTATTTT	CASSHTGEGTDTQYF
TRBV27	.	TRBJ2-3	.	TGTGCCAGCAGTTTTAGGGCAGGGGCCGGCGTCGCAGATACGCAGTATTTT	CASSFRAGAGVADTQYF
TRBV5-1	.	TRBJ2-5	TRBD2	TGCGCCAGCAGCTTGGCCGGCCGGAGCGGGAGGAGCCAAGAGACCCAGTACTTC	CASSLAGRSGRSQETQYF
TRBV13	many	TRBJ2-3	.	TGTGCCAGCAGCTTGGAAGATACGCAGTATTTT	CASSLEDTQYF
TRBV7-8	.	TRBJ2-7	.	TGTGCCAGCAGCCCCAACACCTACGAGCAGTACTTC	CASSPNTYEQYF
TRBV7-8	few	TRBJ1-5	.	TGTGCCAGCGGAACGGGGGGGGATCAGCCCCAGCATTTT	CASGTGGDQPQHF
TRBV2	.	TRBJ2-1	TRBD2	TGTGCCAGCAGTGGAGAGCGGGGAGACAAGCAGTTCTTC	CASSGERGDKQFF
TRBV7-3	.	TRBJ2-7	TRBD2	TGTGCCAGCAGCCCCACTAGCGGGAGGAGGGACGAGCAGTACTTC	CASSPTSGRRDEQYF
TRBV5-1	.	TRBJ1-5	.	TGCGCCAGCAGCTTGGGTGAGGAGAAGCCCCAGCATTTT	CASSLGEEKPQHF
TRBV10-2	.	TRBJ2-2	.	TGCGCCAGCAGTGAACTTGTCGGCACCGGGGAGCTGTTTTTT	CASSELVGTGELFF
TRBV7-9	few	TRBJ2-3	TRBD1	TGTGCCAGCAGCTTAGCAGGGGGCCCGACAGATACGCAGTATTTT	CASSLAGGPTDTQYF
TRBV2	.	TRBJ2-5	.	TGTGCCAGCAGTGATAGCGGCAGCAAAGAGACCCAGTACTTC	CASSDSGSKETQYF
TRBV7-2	.	TRBJ2-3	.	TGTGCCAGCAGCTTAGGCCCAGCCTCAGATACGCAGTATTTT	CASSLGPASDTQYF
TRBV14	.	TRBJ2-7	TRBD2	TGTGCCAGCAGCCAACTTGGCGGGAGTTTGGTAGAGCAGTACTTC	CASSQLGGSLVEQYF
TRBV7-2	.	TRBJ2-7	TRBD2	TGTGCCAGCAGCTTGGGACTAGCGGGGTACTACGAGCAGTACTTC	CASSLGLAGYYEQYF
TRBV27	.	TRBJ2-5	.	TGTGCCAGCAGTGTGACAAGTTTAAGGTTGACCCAGTACTTC	CASSVTSLRLTQYF
TRBV28	once	TRBJ1-1	.	TGTGCCAGCAGTTTCCAGAGGGAAAGGACTGAAGCTTTCTTT	CASSFQRERTEAFF
TRBV6-5	.	TRBJ1-2	.	TGTGCCAGCAGTTACTCGCCCCCAGGCGTCTATGGCTACACCTTC	CASSYSPPGVYGYTF
TRBV7-8	.	TRBJ1-5	.	TGTGCCAGCAGCTCCCGGTTAATAGGCAATCAGCCCCAGCATTTT	CASSSRLIGNQPQHF
TRBV2	.	TRBJ1-5	.	TGTGCCAGCAGTGATGGGCCCTACAATCAGCCCCAGCATTTT	CASSDGPYNQPQHF
TRBV2	medium-sized	TRBJ2-7	.	TGTGCCAGCAGTGGTGACCGATTATACGAGCAGTACTTC	CASSGDRLYEQYF
TRBV5-1	.	TRBJ2-1	.	TGCGCCAGCAGCTTCCGGGACATTGCCTACAATGAGCAGTTCTTC	CASSFRDIAYNEQFF
TRBV19	.	TRBJ2-7	TRBD1	TGTGCCAGTAGTACCAGACAGGGGGCCTACGAGCAGTACTTC	CASSTRQGAYEQYF
TRBV6-1	.	TRBJ2-5	TRBD2	TGTGCCAGCCGTTGGGGGGGGGATCAAGAGACCCAGTACTTC	CASRWGGDQETQYF
TRBV7-2	.	TRBJ2-1	.	TGTGCCAGCAGCGAGACGGATGAGCAGTTCTTC	CASSETDEQFF
TRBV9	.	TRBJ2-1	TRBD2	TGTGCCAGCAGCGTAGGCTCTAGCGGGAATTACAATGAGCAGTTCTTC	CASSVGSSGNYNEQFF
TRBV2	.	TRBJ2-7	.	TGTGCCACTGCCCTTAGCGGCTACGAGCAGTACTTC	CATALSGYEQYF
TRBV14	many	TRBJ2-1	.	TGTGCCAGCAGCCAAGATCTGAACCGCGTCAATGAGCAGTTCTTC	CASSQDLNRVNEQFF
TRBV7-2	.	TRBJ2-3	TRBD2	TGTGCCAGCAGAATCAGAGGACTAGCGGGAGATACGCAGTATTTT	CASRIRGLAGDTQYF
TRBV2	few	TRBJ1-3	.	TGTGCCAGCTCGCCGGGCCTTCCCCCCTTTGGCACCATATATTTT	CASSPGLPPFGTIYF
TRBV7-2	.	TRBJ2-5	TRBD2	TGTGCCAGCAGCTTAACACTAGCGGAGGCTCAAGAGACCCAGTACTTC	CASSLTLAEAQETQYF
TRBV2	.	TRBJ2-3	.	TGTGCCAGCAGTGCGGACTCCCCACGCGGCACAGATACGCAGTATTTT	CASSADSPRGTDTQYF
TRBV6-1	.	TRBJ1-3	.	TGTGCCAGCAGTCTGGGAAACACCATATATTTT	CASSLGNTIYF
TRBV18	.	TRBJ2-7	.	TGTGCCAGCTCACCGTCCCGGAACTACGAGCAGTACTTC	CASSPSRNYEQYF
TRBV6-1	.	TRBJ2-7	TRBD1	TGTGCCAGCAAAGGGGGCCCTACCTACGAGCAGTACTTC	CASKGGPTYEQYF
TRBV11-2	.	TRBJ2-7	.	TGTGCCAGCAGCTTAGATTCAGGAGAAATAGCACCGTACTTC	CASSLDSGEIAPYF
TRBV5-1	once	TRBJ2-7	.	TGCGCCAGCAGCTTGGCGGGGACCGGACCTTACGAGCAGTACTTC	CASSLAGTGPYEQYF
TRBV10-1	.	TRBJ1-3	.	TGCGCCAGCAGTGTGGGTGCTGGAAACACCATATATTTT	CASSVGAGNTIYF
TRBV5-4	.	TRBJ2-1	TRBD1	TGTGCCAGCAGCTTGGCAGGGGGCATTTTTGAGCAGTTCTTC	CASSLAGGIFEQFF
TRBV7-8	.	TRBJ2-3	.	TGTGCCAGCAGTCCAGGACAGGATACGCAGTATTTT	CASSPGQDTQYF
TRBV20-1	.	TRBJ2-7	.	TGCAGTGCTAGTTTAATGAGTGGGCAGTACTTC	CSASLMSGQYF
TRBV2	.	TRBJ1-2	TRBD1	TGTGCCAGCAGTGCAGACAGGGTTACCTATGGCTACACCTTC	CASSADRVTYGYTF
TRBV6-1	.	TRBJ1-5	.	TGTGCCAGCAGTGAGATCATGCGACATTCAAGCAATCAGCCCCAGCATTTT	CASSEIMRHSSNQPQHF
TRBV10-3	.	TRBJ2-7	TRBD2	TGTGCCATCAGTGAGGGGGGACTAGCGGGAGACGCCGAGCAGTACTTC	CAISEGGLAGDAEQYF